The T cell receptor beta chain under discussion was sequenced for a study of human T cells and chemical hapten exposure (dated by TCRdb to 2020 to 2023). About the study as a whole: For sensitization, 2% DPC in acetone was applied to a roughly 2 cm by roughly 2 cm area of upper inner arm skin. Throughout the roughly 26-week study period, patients were also given weekly therapeutic DPC doses on the scalp. For TCR sequencing, blood came from about 29 alopecia patients at anywhere from one to four time points (pre-sensitization, 2, 6 and 24 weeks). Libraries were pooled for sequencing, and variation in per-sample TCR yields was attributed mainly to small differences in library volumes within the pool. The study tracked peripheral blood TCR repertoire changes in vivo during primary and secondary sensitization to the hapten diphenylcyclopropenone (DPC) in alopecia patients. Most of the patients in the cohort were female, and the cohort covered alopecia areata with under or over 50% scalp involvement, alopecia totalis and alopecia universalis. Blood samples were taken from patients before sensitization (week 0) and then at 2, 6 and about 24 weeks after DPC sensitization. Patch testing was performed on the upper back with Finn chambers containing 0.01% DPC, and the patch tests were scored after 6 days according to International Contact Dermatitis Research Group standards.

Overall study outcomes, separate from this receptor: DPC sensitization did not change the number of TCRs with a frequency above 1 in 1000, and there was no evidence of changes in global repertoire structure. Patch test score was positively correlated with the number of PT1 expanded TCRs, with significance at thresholds 8, 16 and 32 but not at 4. Significantly more large CDR3 similarity clusters were formed by expanded TCRs than by pre-sensitization or healthy control sets, consistent with antigen-driven responses. After repeated subsampling, the strength of the expansion versus patch-test correlation and the threshold at which it became significant changed. All patients had alopecia, a presumed autoimmune disease, so their immune response might differ from that of healthy individuals.

The CDR3 spans 12 residues, from the cysteine through the phenylalanine. Only CDR3 DNA remains: 36 bases, in frame from the first base. V is clipped by 5 bases and J by 11 bases, and the sequence between their germline boundaries is 15 bases long. For CDR1 and CDR2, the germline V gene lists SGHTA and FQGNSA. This specimen's time point label, interpreted: pre-sensitization, week 0. Read against the paper, the sample's treatment or condition label means: therapeutic diphenylcyclopropenone sensitization with weekly scalp DPC. At each patch-test visit, blood was drawn before the patch test was applied. Patients were considered eligible if aged 18 to 70, diagnosed with alopecia and deemed suitable for DPC therapy, and patients were excluded if pregnant. Unfractionated whole blood was collected in Tempus Blood RNA tubes, and total RNA was extracted from that blood. This clonotype was recorded at least ten times. Which antigen it targets is not known. Per-nucleotide qualities are absent, and no much larger clonotype sits a single base away.

The receptor library was made with RACE. The listed sequencing device is NextSeq 500. During library preparation, unique molecular identifiers were attached to individual cDNA molecules so that TCRs could be counted in a quantitative, reproducible way. For every blood RNA sample, sequencing covered both the TCR alpha and TCR beta chains. For the original study's pipeline: The median number of TCRs per sample was some 100,000, ranging from about 20,000 to 750,000. V, J and CDR3 annotation of the TCR reads was performed with the Decombinator software suite. Every sample was subsampled to the same number of TCRs (28,000) for the PS versus PT1 abundance plots. TCRs were defined as expanded if absent before sensitization and observed at least eight times at the 2-week time point. The public reads were reanalyzed by TCRdb: fastp trimming at Q25, MiXCR alignment, in-frame beta chains only. Rows with one shared CDR3 protein collapse into an entry with the most common genes and DNA. These V and J calls rely on TCRdb rather than the paper's analysis. The sample has about 98,000 distinct CDR3 sequences on record, under 14% of them singletons. About 3% of the sample lies in the top ten.

Here the sequenced sample was whole blood, taken in connection with sensitization to the hapten diphenylcyclopropenone (DPC). This sequence uses TRBV7-2 and TRBJ1-1; the D gene is not confidently resolved. This TCR came from a woman aged 55-70 years with alopecia areata. Some clones in this sample may be carry-over from other donors' samples. In nucleotides, the sequence is TGTGCCAGCAGCCCCGAGGTCGGGGTTGCTTTCTTT. Its coded protein is CASSPEVGVAFF.